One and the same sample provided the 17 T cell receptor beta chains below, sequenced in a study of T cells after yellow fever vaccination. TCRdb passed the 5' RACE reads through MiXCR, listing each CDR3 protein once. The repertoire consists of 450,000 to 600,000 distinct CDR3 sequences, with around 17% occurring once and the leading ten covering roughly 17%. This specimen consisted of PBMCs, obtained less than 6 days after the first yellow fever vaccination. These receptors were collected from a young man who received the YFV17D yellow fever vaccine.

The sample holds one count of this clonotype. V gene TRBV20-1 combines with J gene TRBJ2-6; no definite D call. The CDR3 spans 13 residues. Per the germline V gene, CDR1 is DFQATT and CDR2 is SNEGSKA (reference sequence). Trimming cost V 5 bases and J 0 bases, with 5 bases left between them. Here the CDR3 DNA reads TGCAGTGCTCTTTACTCTGGGGCCAACGTCCTGACTTTC. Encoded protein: CSALYSGANVLTF.

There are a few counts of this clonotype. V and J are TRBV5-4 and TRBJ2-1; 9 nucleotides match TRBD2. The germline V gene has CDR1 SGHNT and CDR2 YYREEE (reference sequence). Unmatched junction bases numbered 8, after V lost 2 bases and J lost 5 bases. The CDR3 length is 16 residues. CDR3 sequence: CASSLRGRGGDNEQFF. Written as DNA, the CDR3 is TGTGCCAGCAGCTTACGCGGGAGGGGGGGAGACAATGAGCAGTTCTTC.

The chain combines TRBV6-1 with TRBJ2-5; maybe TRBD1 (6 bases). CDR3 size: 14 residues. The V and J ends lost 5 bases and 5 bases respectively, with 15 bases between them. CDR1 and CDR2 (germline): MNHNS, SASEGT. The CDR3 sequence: CASSTTGPRETQYF. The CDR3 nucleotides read TGTGCCAGCAGTACAACAGGGCCCCGCGAGACCCAGTACTTC.

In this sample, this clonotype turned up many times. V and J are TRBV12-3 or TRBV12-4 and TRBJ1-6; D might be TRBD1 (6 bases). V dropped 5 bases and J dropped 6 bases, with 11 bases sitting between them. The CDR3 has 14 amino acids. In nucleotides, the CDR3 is TGTGCCAGCAGTGAACAGGGTATTAATTCACCCCTCCACTTT. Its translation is CASSEQGINSPLHF.

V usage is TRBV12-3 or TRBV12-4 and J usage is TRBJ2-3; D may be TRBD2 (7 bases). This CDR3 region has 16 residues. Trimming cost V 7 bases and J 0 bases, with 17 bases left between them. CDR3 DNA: TGTGCCAGCAATGAGGGGGATAGCGGGAGCACAGATACGCAGTATTTT. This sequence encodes CASNEGDSGSTDTQYF.

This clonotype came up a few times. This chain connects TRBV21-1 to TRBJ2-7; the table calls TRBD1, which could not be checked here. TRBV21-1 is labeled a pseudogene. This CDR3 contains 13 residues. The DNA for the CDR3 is TGTGCCAGCAGCAAAGAGGGGGGCTACGAGCAGTACGTC. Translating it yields CASSKEGGYEQYV.

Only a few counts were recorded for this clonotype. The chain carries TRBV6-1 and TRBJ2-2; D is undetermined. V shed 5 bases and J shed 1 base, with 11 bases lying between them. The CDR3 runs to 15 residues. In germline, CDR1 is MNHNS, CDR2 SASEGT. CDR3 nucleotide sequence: TGTGCCAGCAGTCGTAATCCCGAGAACACCGGGGAGCTGTTTTTT. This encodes CASSRNPENTGELFF.

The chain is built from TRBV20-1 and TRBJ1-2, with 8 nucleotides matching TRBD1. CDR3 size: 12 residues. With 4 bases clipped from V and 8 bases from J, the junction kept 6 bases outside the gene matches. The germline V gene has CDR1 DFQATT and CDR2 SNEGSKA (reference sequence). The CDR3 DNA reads TGCAGTGCTACCGACAGGGGAGAAGGCTACACCTTC. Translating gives CSATDRGEGYTF.

CDR3 coding DNA: TGTGCCAGCAGTTTATCTCCCCCCACCATTGTGGGGACTAGAGGCGAGCAGTACGTC. It is translated as CASSLSPPTIVGTRGEQYV. The chain links TRBV27 to TRBJ2-7; 8 bases are shared with TRBD2. CDR1 and CDR2 (germline): MNHEY, SMNVEV (reference sequence). The CDR3 has 19 residues. J gave up 6 bases and V 0 bases, and 19 bases lay outside the gene matches.

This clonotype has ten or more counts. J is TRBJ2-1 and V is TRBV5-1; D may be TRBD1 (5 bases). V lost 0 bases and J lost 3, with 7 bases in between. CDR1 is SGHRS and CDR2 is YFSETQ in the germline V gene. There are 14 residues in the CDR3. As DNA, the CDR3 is TGCGCCAGCAGCTTGGCCCAGGGCTACAATGAGCAGTTCTTC. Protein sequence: CASSLAQGYNEQFF.

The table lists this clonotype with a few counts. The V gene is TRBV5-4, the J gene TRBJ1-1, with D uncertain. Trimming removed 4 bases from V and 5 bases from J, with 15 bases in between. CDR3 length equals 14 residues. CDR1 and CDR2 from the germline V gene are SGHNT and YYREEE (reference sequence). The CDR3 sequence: CASSPALAGTEAFF. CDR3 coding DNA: TGTGCCAGCAGCCCCGCGCTGGCGGGGACTGAAGCTTTCTTT.

CDR3: CSAYGGDTYEQYF. For the CDR3, the DNA is TGCAGTGCTTACGGGGGGGACACCTACGAGCAGTACTTC. The chain is built from TRBV20-1 and TRBJ2-7, with 8 bases that match TRBD2. Germline assignment: CDR1 DFQATT and CDR2 SNEGSKA (reference sequence). V gave up 5 bases and J gave up 2 bases; unmatched junction bases: 5. The CDR3 is made up of 13 amino acids.

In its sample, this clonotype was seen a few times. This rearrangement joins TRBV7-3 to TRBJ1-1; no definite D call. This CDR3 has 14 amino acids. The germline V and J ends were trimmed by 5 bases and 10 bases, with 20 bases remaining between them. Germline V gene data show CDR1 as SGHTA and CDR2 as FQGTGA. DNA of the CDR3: TGTGCCAGCAGCCCGCGTGCCTTTACGTCTAGAGCTTTCTTT. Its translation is CASSPRAFTSRAFF.

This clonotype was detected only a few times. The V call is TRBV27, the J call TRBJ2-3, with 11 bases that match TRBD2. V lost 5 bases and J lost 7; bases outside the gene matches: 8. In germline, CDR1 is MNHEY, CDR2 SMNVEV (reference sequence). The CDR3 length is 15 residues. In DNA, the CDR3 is TGTGCCAGCAGTCTACTAGCGGGGGAGAGCCATACGCAGTATTTT. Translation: CASSLLAGESHTQYF.

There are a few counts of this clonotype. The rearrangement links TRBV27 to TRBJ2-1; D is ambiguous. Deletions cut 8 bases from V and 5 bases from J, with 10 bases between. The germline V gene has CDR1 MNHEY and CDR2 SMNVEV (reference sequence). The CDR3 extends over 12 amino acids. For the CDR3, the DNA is TGTGCCAGCCGATCGGGCCACAATGAGCAGTTCTTC. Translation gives CASRSGHNEQFF.

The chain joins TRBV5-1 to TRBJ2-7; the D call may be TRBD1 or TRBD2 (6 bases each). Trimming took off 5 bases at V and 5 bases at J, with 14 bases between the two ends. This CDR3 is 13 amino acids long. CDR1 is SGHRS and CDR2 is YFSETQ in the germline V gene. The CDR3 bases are TGCGCCAGCAGTCAATATGGGGGGCACGAGCAGTACGTC. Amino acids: CASSQYGGHEQYV.

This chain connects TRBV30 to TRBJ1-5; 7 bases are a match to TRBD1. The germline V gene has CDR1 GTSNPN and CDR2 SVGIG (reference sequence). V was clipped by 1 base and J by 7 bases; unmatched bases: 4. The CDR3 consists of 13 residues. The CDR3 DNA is TGTGCCTGGAGTGGACAGGGAAGACAGCCCCAGCATTTT. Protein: CAWSGQGRQPQHF.